This T cell receptor beta chain was observed in a study of T cell responses to AZD1222 COVID-19 vaccine. At the level of the study: The study pooled second doses at about 4 or about 12 weeks.

This clone was seen just once. Measured with immunoSEQ multiplex PCR; TCRdb has only the in-frame clones, and not every one. The top ten hold 4.5% to 5.5% of the sample, which has more than 120,000 clones, more than 85% seen once. This TCR was sampled from an adult in good health. The material was peripheral blood, obtained on day 0 of AZD1222 vaccination.

CDR3 region: CASRAGGPGELFF. The CDR3 nucleotides read TGTGCCAGCAGAGCGGGGGGGCCCGGGGAGCTGTTTTTT. The chain has TRBV7-8 and TRBJ2-2, with 10 bases matching TRBD2. Trimming removed 6 bases from V and 6 bases from J; junction bases left unmatched: 1. CDR1 is SGHVS and CDR2 is FQNEAQ in the germline V gene. The CDR3 is 13 amino acids.